What follows describes a single TCR beta chain. No antigen is known for it. The source of the sample is a study of cytomegalovirus exposure and HLA in healthy donors. The primer mix had 60 Vbeta and 13 Jbeta primers. Sequencing used immunoSEQ multiplex PCR; TCRdb keeps in-frame clones, though not all of them. Of some 60,000 clones in the sample, about 86% were seen once. The study, taken as a whole, reports: Cytomegalovirus-associated TCR beta chains were listed, numbering some 170. A later analysis revealed that TCR association rates differed between HLA loci, peaking at DRB1 and bottoming out at HLA-C.

The CDR3 sequence is 13 residues long. Trimming stripped 7 bases from V and 4 bases from J, with 13 bases between. Germline values: CDR1 WSHSY, CDR2 SAAADI. The chain is built from TRBV10-2 and TRBJ2-5; tentative D call: TRBD1 (5 bases). The receptor's source is a middle-aged man in good health and CMV-seronegative. Sequencing input: PBMCs. The CDR3: CASMLRVPETQYF. CDR3 sequence (DNA): TGCGCCAGCATGCTCAGGGTCCCAGAGACCCAGTACTTC.